This TCR beta chain appears in the sequencing data of a study of cytomegalovirus exposure and HLA in healthy donors. Study-wide results and caveats: With high specificity and sensitivity, the classifier reportedly diagnosed cytomegalovirus status.

Amplification used 60 Vbeta primers and 13 Jbeta primers. Profiled with immunoSEQ multiplex PCR; TCRdb holds only in-frame clones, not every one. Here the sample spans tens of thousands of clones, roughly 82% being singletons. The V gene's germline CDR1 is ENHRY and CDR2 SYGVKD. The CDR3 is 14 amino acids. Regarding this clone: Its target is not known. The junction shows a germline mismatch at one end, possibly a read error.

The rearrangement links TRBV10-3 to TRBJ2-1; 12 bases map to TRBD2. The source is a man in his 70s in good health and CMV-seronegative. Sequencing used PBMCs. This CDR3 is CATSGGLAGNEQFF. DNA of the CDR3: TGTGCCACCAGTGGTGGACTAGCGGGAAATGAGCAGTTCTTC.